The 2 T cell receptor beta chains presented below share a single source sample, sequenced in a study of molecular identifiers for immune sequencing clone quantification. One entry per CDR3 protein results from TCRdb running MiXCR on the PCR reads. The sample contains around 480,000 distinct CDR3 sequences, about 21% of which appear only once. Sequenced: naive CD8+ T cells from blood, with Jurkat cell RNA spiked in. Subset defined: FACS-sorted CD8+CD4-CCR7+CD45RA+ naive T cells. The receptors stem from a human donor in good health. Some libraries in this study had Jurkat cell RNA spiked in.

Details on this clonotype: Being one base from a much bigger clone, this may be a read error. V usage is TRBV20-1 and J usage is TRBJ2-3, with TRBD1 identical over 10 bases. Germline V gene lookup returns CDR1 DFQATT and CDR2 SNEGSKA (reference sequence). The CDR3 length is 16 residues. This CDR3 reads CCAILTGTGVADTQYF. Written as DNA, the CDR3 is TGCTGTGCCATACTAACAGGGACAGGGGTTGCAGATACGCAGTATTTT.

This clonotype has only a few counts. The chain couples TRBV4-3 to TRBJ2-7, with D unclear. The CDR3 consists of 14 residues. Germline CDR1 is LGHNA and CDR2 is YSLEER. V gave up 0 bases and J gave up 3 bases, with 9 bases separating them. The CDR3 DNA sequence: TGCGCCAGCAGCCAAGAGTTCCAGAACTACGAGCAGTACTTC. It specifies CASSQEFQNYEQYF.